The present TCR beta chain was sequenced within a study of blood T cells in healthy people across ages. This clonotype was seen a handful of times. Primed by a sample-barcoded 5' primer and a J-beta primer mix, a second PCR proceeded for about 6 to 11 cycles. Every individual sample yielded 2.5 million or more paired-end reads (each containing CDR3). TCRdb recomputed calls from the 5' RACE reads with MiXCR, one row per CDR3 protein. Of around 1,000,000 distinct CDR3 sequences listed, almost 25% are singletons. This CDR3 contains 16 residues. Germline CDR1 is SNHLY and CDR2 is FYNNEI. Trimming shortened V by 11 bases and J by 4 bases, and 24 bases separated the two germline ends. The data also belong to a second study, concerning T cells of mothers and their children. That source notes: Samples were obtained from three healthy Caucasian mothers and their six children. Relative to unrelated pairs, biologically related mother-child dyads exhibited marginally greater, non-significant overlap.

The V and J genes are TRBV2 and TRBJ2-1; possibly TRBD1 or TRBD2 for D (5 bases each). Specimen: blood. The clonotype comes from a girl under 10 years old in good health. CDR3 residues: CAQQVDPGRDYNEQFF. CDR3 in DNA: TGTGCCCAGCAGGTCGACCCGGGACGCGATTACAATGAGCAGTTCTTC.